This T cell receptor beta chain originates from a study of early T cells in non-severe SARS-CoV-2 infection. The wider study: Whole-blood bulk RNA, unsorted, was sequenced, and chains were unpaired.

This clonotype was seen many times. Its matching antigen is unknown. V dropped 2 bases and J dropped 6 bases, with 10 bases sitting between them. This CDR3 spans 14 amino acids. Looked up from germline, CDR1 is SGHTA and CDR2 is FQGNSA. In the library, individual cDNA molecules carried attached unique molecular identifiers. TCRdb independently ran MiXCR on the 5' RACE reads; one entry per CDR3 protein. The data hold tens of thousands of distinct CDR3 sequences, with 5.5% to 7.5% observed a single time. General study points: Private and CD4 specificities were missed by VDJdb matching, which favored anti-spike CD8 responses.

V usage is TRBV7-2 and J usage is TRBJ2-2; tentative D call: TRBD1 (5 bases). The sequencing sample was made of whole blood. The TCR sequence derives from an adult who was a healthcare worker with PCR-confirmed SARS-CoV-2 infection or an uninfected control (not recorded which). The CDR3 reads CASSLHQGPGELFF. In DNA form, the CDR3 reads TGTGCCAGCAGCTTACACCAGGGCCCCGGGGAGCTGTTTTTT.